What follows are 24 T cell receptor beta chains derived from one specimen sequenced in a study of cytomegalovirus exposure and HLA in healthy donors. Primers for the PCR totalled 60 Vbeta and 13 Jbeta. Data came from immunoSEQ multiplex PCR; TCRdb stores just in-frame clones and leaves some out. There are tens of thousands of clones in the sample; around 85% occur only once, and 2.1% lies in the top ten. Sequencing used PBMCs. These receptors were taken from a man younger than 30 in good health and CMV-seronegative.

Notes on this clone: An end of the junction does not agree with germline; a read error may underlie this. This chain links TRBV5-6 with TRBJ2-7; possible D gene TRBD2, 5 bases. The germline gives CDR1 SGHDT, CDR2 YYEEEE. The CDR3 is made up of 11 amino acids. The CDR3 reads CASSLVGQEVF. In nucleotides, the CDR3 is TGTGCCAGCAGCTTGGTAGGCCAGGAGGTCTTC.

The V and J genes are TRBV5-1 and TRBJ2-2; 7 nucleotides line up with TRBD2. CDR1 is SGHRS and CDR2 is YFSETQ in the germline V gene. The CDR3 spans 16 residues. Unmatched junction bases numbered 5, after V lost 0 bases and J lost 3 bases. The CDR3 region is CASSLGLARDTGELFF. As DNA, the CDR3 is TGCGCCAGCAGCTTGGGACTAGCTAGGGACACCGGGGAGCTGTTTTTT.

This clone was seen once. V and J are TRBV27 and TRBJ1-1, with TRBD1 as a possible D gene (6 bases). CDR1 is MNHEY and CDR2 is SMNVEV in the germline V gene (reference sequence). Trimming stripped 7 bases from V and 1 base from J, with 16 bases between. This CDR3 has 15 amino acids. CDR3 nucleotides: TGTGCCAGCATTAGAGGACAGAGGAAGAACACTGAAGCTTTCTTT. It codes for CASIRGQRKNTEAFF.

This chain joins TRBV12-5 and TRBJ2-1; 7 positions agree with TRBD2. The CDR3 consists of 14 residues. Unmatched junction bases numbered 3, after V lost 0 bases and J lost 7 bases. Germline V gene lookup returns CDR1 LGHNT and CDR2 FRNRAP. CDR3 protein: CASGLVAGWNEQFF. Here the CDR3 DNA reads TGTGCTAGTGGTTTGGTAGCGGGGTGGAATGAGCAGTTCTTC. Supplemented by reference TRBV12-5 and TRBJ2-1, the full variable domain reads DARVTQTPRHKVTEMGQEVTMRCQPILGHNTVFWYRQTMMQGLELLAYFRNRAPLDDSGMPKDRFSAEMPDATLATLKIQPSEPRDSAVYFCASGLVAGWNEQFFGPGTRLTVL.

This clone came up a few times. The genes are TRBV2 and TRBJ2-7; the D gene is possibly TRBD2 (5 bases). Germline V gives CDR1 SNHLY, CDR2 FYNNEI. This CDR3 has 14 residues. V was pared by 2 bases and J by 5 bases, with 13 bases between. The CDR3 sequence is CASSETRVADEQYF. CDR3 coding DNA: TGTGCCAGCAGTGAAACGAGGGTGGCGGACGAGCAGTACTTC. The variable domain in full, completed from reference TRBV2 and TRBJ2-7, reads EPEVTQTPSHQVTQMGQEVILRCVPISNHLYFYWYRQILGQKVEFLVSFYNNEISEKSEIFDDQFSVERPDGSNFTLKIRSTKLEDSAMYFCASSETRVADEQYFGPGTRLTVT.

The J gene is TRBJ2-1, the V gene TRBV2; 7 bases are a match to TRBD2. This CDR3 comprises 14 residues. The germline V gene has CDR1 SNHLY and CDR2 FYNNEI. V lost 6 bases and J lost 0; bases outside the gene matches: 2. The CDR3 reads CASSRGSSYNEQFF. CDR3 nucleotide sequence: TGTGCCAGCAGCCGCGGGAGCTCCTACAATGAGCAGTTCTTC. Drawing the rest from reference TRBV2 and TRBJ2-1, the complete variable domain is EPEVTQTPSHQVTQMGQEVILRCVPISNHLYFYWYRQILGQKVEFLVSFYNNEISEKSEIFDDQFSVERPDGSNFTLKIRSTKLEDSAMYFCASSRGSSYNEQFFGPGTRLTVL.

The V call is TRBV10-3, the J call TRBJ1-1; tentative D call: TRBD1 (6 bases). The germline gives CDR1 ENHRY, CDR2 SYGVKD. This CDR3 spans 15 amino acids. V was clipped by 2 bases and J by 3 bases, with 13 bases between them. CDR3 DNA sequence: TGTGCCATCAGTGAGACCACAGGGTTGGACACTGAAGCTTTCTTT. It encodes CAISETTGLDTEAFF.

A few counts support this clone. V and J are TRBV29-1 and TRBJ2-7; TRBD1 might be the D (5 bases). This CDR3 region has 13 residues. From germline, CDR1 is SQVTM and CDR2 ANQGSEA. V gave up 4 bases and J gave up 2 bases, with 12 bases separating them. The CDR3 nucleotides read TGCAGCGTTGCCCCCCAGGGAACCTACGAGCAGTACTTC. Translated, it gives CSVAPQGTYEQYF.

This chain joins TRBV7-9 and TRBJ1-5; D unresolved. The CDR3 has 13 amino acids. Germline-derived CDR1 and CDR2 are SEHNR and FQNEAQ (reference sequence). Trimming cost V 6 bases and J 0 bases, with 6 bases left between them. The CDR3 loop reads CASSPNSNQPQHF. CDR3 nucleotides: TGTGCCAGCAGTCCCAATAGCAATCAGCCCCAGCATTTT.

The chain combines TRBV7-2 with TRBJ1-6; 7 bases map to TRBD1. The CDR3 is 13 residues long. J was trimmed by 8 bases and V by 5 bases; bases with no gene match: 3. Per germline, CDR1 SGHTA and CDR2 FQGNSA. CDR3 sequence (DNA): TGTGCCAGCAGCCCTCAGGGGGATTCACCCCTCCACTTT. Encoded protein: CASSPQGDSPLHF.

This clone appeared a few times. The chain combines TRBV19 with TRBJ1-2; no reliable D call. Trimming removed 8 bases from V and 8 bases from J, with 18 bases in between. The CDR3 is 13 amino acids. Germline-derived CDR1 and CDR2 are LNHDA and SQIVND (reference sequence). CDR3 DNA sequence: TGTGCCAGTGCGAGGACGGTACTAGGCGGCTACACCTTC. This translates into CASARTVLGGYTF.

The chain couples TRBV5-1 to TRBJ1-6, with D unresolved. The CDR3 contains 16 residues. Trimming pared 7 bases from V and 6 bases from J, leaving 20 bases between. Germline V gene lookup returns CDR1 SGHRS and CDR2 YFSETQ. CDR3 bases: TGCGCCAGCGGACCCGGGGTTCCCTTCTTTAATTCACCCCTCCACTTT. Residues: CASGPGVPFFNSPLHF.

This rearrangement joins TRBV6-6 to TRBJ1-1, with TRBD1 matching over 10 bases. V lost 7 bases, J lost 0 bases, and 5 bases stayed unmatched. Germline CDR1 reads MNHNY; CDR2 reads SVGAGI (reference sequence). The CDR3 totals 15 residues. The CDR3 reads CASNRDRGMNTEAFF. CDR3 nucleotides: TGTGCCAGCAACCGGGACAGGGGCATGAACACTGAAGCTTTCTTT.

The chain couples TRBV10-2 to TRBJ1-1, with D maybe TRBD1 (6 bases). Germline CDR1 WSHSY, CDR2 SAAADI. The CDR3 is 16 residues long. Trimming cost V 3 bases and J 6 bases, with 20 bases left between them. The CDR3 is CASSDPTGIGISEAFF. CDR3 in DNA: TGCGCCAGCAGTGACCCGACAGGTATCGGTATCTCTGAAGCTTTCTTT.

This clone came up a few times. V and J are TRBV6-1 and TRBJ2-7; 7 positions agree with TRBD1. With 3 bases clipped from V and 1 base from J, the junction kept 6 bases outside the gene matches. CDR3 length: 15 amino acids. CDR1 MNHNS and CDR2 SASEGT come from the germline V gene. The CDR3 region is CASSDGAGGSYEQYF. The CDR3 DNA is TGTGCCAGCAGTGACGGGGCAGGGGGATCCTACGAGCAGTACTTC.

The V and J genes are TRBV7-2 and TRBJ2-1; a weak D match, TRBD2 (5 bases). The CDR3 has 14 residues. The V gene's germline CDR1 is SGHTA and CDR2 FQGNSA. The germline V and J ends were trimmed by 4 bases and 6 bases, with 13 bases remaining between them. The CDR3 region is CASSSGLIINEQFF. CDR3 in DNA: TGTGCCAGCAGCTCTGGACTGATCATCAATGAGCAGTTCTTC.

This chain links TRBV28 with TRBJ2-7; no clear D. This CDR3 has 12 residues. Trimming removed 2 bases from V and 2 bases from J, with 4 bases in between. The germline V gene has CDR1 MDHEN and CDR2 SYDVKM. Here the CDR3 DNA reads TGTGCCAGCAGTTTAGTTACCTACGAGCAGTACTTC. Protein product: CASSLVTYEQYF.

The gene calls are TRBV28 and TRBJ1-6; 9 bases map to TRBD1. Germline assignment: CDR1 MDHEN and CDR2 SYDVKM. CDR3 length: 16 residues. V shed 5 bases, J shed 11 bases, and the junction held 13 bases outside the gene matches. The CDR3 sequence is CASSPIGTGRITPLHF. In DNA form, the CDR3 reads TGTGCCAGCAGTCCGATCGGGACAGGGAGGATAACACCCCTCCACTTT. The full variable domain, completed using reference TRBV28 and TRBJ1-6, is DVKVTQSSRYLVKRTGEKVFLECVQDMDHENMFWYRQDPGLGLRLIYFSYDVKMKEKGDIPEGYSVSREKKERFSLILESASTNQTSMYLCASSPIGTGRITPLHFGNGTRLTVT.

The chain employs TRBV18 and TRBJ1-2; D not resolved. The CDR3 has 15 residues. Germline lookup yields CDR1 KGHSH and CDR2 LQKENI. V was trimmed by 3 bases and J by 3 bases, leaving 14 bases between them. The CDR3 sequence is CASSPDSTTDYGYTF. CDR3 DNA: TGTGCCAGCTCACCGGACTCAACAACCGACTATGGCTACACCTTC. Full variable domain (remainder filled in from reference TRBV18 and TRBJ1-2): NAGVMQNPRHLVRRRGQEARLRCSPMKGHSHVYWYRQLPEEGLKFMVYLQKENIIDESGMPKERFSAEFPKEGPSILRIQQVVRGDSAAYFCASSPDSTTDYGYTFGSGTRLTVV.

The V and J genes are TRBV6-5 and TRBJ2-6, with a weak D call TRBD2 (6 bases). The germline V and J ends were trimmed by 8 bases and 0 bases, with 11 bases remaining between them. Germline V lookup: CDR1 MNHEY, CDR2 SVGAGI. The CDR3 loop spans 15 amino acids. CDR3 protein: CASGGDPSGANVLTF. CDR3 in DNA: TGTGCCAGCGGCGGGGACCCCTCTGGGGCCAACGTCCTGACTTTC.

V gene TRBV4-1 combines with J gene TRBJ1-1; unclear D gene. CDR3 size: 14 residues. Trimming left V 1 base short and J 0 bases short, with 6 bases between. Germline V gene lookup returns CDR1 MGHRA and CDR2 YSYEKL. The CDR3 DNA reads TGCGCCAGCAGCCAAGTGGAGATGAACACTGAAGCTTTCTTT. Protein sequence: CASSQVEMNTEAFF.

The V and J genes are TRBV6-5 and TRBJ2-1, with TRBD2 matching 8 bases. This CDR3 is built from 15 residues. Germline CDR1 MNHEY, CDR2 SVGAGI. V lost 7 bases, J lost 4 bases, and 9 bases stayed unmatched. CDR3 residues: CASTTTSGGYNEQFF. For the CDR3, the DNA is TGTGCCAGCACCACCACTAGCGGAGGGTACAATGAGCAGTTCTTC.

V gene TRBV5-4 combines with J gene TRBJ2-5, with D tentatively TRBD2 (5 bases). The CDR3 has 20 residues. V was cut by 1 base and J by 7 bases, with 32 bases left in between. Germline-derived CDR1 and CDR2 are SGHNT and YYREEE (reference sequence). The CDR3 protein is CASSLRPPGFDTDSLGTQYF. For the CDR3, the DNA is TGTGCCAGCAGCTTGAGGCCCCCGGGGTTTGACACGGATTCCTTGGGGACCCAGTACTTC.

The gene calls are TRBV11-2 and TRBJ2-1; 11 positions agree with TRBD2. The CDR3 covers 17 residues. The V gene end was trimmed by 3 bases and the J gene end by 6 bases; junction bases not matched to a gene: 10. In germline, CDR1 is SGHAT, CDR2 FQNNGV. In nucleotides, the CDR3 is TGTGCCAGCAGCTTTCAAACTACTAGCGGGAGAATCAATGAGCAGTTCTTC. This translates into CASSFQTTSGRINEQFF.